The T cell receptor (beta chain) described here comes from a study of blood T cell repertoires in COVID-19. Study in general: Italy, Spain and the United States were the sources of the convalescent and acute COVID-19 samples. The analysed material was cDNA or gDNA that came from T cells, B-cell-depleted T cells, or PBMCs.

This clone was seen once. Some clones are missing from TCRdb's copy, which holds only in-frame ones; the method was immunoSEQ multiplex PCR. The table has 91,000 or so clones, roughly four fifths seen once. This TCR came from a man between 50 and 59 years old with active or convalescent COVID-19. The sample consisted of peripheral blood.

For the CDR3, the DNA is TGTGCCAGCTCATCTCTAGCGGTGGATCAAGAGACCCAGTACTTC. It encodes CASSSLAVDQETQYF. V is TRBV18 and J is TRBJ2-5; 7 bases line up with TRBD2. Germline loops: CDR1 KGHSH, CDR2 LQKENI. This CDR3 is built from 15 residues. V shed 5 bases and J 2 bases; nucleotides not matched to a gene: 8.